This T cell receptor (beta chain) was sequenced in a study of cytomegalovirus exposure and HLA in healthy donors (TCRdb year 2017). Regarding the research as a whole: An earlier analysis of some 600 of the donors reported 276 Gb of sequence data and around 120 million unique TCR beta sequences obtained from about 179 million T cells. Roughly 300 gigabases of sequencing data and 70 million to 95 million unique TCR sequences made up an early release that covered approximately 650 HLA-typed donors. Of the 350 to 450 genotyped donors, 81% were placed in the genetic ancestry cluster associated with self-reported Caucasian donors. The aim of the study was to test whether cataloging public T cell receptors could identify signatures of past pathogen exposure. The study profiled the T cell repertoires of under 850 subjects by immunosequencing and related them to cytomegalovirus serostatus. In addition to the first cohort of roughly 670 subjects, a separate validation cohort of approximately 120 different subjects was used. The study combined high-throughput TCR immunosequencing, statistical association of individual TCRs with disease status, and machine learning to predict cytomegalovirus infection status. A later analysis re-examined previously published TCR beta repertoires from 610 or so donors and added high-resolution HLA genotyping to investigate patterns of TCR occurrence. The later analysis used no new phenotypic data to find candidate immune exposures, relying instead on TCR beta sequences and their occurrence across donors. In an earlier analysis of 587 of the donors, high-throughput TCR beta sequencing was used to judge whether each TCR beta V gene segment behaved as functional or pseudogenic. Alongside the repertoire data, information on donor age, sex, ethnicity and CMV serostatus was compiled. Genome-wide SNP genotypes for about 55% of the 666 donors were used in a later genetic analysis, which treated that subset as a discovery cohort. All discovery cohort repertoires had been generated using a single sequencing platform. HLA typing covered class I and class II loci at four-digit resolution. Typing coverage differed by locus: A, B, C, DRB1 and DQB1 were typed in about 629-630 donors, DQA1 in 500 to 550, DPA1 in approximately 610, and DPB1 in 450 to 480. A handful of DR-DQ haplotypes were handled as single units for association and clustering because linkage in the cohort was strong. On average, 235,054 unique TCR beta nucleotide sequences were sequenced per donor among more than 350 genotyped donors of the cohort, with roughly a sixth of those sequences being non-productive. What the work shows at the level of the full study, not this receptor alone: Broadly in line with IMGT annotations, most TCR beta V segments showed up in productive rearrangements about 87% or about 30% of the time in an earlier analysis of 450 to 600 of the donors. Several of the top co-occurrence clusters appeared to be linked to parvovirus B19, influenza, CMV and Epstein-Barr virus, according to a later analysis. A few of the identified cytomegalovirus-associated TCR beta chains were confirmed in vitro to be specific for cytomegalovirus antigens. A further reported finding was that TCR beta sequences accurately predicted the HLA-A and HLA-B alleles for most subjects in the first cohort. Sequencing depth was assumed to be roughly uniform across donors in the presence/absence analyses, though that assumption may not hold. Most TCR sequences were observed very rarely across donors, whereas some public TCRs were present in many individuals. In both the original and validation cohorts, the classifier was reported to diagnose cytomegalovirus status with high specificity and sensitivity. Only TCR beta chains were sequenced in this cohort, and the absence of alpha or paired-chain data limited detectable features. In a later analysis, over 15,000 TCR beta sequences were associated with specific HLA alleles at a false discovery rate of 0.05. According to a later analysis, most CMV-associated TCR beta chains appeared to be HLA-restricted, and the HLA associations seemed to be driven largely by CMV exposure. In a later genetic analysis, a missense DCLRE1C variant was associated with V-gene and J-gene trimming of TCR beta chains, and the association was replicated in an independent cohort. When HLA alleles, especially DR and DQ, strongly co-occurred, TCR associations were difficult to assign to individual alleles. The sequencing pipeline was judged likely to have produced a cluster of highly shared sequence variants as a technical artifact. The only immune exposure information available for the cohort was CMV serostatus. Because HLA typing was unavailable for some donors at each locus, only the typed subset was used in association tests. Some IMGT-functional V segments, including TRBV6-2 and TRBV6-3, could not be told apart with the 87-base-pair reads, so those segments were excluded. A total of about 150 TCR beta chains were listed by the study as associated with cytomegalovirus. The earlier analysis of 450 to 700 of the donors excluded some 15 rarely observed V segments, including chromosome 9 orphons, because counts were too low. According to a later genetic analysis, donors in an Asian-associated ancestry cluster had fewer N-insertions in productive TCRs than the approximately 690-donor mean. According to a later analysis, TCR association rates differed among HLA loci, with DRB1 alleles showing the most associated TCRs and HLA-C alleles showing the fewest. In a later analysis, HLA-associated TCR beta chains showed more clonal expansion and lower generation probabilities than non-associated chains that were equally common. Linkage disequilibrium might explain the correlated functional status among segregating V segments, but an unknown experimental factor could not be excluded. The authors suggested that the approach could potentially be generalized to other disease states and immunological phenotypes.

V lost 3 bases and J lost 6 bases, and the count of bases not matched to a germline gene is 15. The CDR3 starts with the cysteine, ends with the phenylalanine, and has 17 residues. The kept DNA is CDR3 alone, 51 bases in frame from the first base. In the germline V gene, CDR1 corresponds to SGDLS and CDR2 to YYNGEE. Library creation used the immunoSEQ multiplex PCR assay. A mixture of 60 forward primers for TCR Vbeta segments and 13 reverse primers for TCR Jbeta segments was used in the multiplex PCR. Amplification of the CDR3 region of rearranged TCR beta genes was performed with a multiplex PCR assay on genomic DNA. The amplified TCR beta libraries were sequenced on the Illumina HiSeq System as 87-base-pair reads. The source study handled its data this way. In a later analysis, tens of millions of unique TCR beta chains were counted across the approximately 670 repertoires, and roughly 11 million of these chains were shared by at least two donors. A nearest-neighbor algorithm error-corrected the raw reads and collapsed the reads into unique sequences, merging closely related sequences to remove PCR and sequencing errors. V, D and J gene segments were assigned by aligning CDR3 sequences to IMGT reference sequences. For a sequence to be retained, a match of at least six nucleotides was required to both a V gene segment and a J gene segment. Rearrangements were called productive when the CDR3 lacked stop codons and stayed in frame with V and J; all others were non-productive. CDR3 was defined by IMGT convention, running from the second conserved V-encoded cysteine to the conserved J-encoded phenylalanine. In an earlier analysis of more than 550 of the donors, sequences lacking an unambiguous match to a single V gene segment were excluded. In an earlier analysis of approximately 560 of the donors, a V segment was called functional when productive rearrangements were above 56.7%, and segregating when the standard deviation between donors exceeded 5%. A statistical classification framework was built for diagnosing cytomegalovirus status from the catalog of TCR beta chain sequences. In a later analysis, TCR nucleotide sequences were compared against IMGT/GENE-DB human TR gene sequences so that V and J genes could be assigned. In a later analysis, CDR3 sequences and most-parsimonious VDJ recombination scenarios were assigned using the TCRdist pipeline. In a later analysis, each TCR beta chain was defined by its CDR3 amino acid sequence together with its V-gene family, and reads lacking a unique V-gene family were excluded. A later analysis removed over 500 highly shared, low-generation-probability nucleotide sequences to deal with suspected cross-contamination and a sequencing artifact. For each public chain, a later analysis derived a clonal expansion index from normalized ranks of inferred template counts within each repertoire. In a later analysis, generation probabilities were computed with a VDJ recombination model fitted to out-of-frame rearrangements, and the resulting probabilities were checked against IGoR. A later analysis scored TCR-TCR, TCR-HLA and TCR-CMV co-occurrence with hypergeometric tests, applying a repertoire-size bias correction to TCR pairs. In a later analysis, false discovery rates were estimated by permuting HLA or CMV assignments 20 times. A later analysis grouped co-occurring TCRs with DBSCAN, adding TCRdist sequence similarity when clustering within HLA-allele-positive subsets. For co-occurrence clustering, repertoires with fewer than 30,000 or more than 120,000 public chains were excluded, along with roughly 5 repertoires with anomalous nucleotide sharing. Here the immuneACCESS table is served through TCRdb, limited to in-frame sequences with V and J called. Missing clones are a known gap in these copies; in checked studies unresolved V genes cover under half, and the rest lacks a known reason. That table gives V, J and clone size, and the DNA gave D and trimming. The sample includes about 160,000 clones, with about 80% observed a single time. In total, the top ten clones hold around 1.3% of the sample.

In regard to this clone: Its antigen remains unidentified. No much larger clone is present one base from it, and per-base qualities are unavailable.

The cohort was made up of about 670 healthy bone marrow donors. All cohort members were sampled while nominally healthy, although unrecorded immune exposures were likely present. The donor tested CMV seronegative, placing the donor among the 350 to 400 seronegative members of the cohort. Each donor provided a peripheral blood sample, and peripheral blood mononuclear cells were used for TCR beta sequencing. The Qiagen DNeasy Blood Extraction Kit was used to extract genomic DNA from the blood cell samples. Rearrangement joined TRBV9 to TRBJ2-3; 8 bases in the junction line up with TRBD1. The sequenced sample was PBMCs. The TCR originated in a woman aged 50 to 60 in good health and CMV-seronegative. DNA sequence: TGTGCCAGCAGCGACCGGACAGGGAAAATCGGAAAGGATACGCAGTATTTT. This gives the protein CASSDRTGKIGKDTQYF.